Following are 9 T cell receptor beta chains from one sample sequenced in a study of breast tumors, draining lymph nodes, adjacent tissues. TCRdb redid the calling of the multiplex PCR reads with MiXCR, one entry per CDR3 protein. The sample shows approximately 210,000 distinct CDR3 sequences, about 34% of them seen only once. The lymph nodes were axillary draining lymph nodes from breast cancer patients. Specimen: axillary lymph node tissue. Source of these receptors: a female donor with breast cancer. Some clones in this sample may be carry-over from other donors' samples.

This clonotype was recorded at least ten times. The V and J genes are TRBV7-6 and TRBJ1-4, with D unresolved. This CDR3 is 13 amino acids long. Trimming stripped 1 base from V and 8 bases from J, with 8 bases between. Germline V gene sequence: CDR1 SGHVS, CDR2 FNYEAQ. The CDR3 DNA is TGTGCCAGCAGCTTAGGGGTCATGGAAAAACTGTTTTTT. This sequence encodes CASSLGVMEKLFF.

The chain uses TRBV6-2 or TRBV6-3 and TRBJ1-3; D uncertain. V dropped 5 bases and J dropped 2 bases, with 7 bases sitting between them. The germline gives CDR1 MNHEY, CDR2 SVGEGT. This CDR3 region has 13 residues. The CDR3 coding sequence is TGTGCCAGCAGTCGGAAGACTGGAAACACCATATATTTT. The encoded protein is CASSRKTGNTIYF.

Many counts were recorded for this clonotype. V and J are TRBV5-8 and TRBJ1-2; D call uncertain. Germline lookup yields CDR1 SGHTS and CDR2 YDEGEE. This CDR3 has 16 amino acids. Trimming removed 3 bases from V and 4 bases from J, with 19 bases in between. In nucleotides, the CDR3 is TGTGCCAGCAGCTATTATACCGGGCCAACTGGCTATGGCTACACCTTC. This sequence encodes CASSYYTGPTGYGYTF.

The chain is built from TRBV24-1 and TRBJ2-5; 10 bases match TRBD1. The CDR3 consists of 15 residues. Trimming cost V 3 bases and J 5 bases; bases outside gene matches: 5. The germline V gene has CDR1 KGHDR and CDR2 SFDVKD. The CDR3 sequence: CATSDHPGQGETQYF. CDR3 DNA: TGTGCCACCAGTGATCACCCGGGACAGGGGGAGACCCAGTACTTC.

This clonotype has more than one count but fewer than ten. A much larger clone differs from this one at a single base, so this may be a read error. The genes are TRBV20-1 and TRBJ2-3, with 10 nucleotides matching TRBD2. V lost 3 bases and J lost 5; bases outside the gene matches: 11. CDR3 length: 16 amino acids. Per germline, CDR1 DFQATT and CDR2 SNEGSKA (reference sequence). The CDR3 nucleotides are TGCAGTGCTAGGGGAATTCTAGCGGGAGCCGAAGATACGCAGTATTTT. Residues: CSARGILAGAEDTQYF.

A word on this clonotype: Sequence at one end of the junction differs from germline and may be a read error. The chain couples TRBV7-9 to TRBJ2-3, with 8 bases fitting TRBD1. Germline lookup yields CDR1 SEHNR and CDR2 FQNEAQ (reference sequence). This CDR3 is built from 16 residues. The chain's CDR3 is CASSRAGGTGTGTQYF. The CDR3 region has the DNA TGTGCCAGCAGCCGTGCAGGGGGGACGGGGACAGGTACGCAGTATTTT. Full variable domain (outside the CDR3, taken from reference TRBV7-9 and TRBJ2-3): DTGVSQNPRHKITKRGQNVTFRCDPISEHNRLYWYRQTLGQGPEFLTYFQNEAQLEKSRLLSDRFSAERPKGSFSTLEIQRTEQGDSAMYLCASSRAGGTGTGTQYFGPGTRLTVL.

This clonotype was seen repeatedly, ten times or more. This chain joins TRBV7-9 and TRBJ1-3, with 10 bases lining up with TRBD1. The germline V gene has CDR1 SEHNR and CDR2 FQNEAQ (reference sequence). The V segment lost 4 bases and the J segment 6 bases; nucleotides outside the gene matches: 6. The CDR3 has 15 residues. The DNA of the CDR3 is TGTGCCAGCAGCTCAACCGGGACAGGGGTAAACACCATATATTTT. It specifies CASSSTGTGVNTIYF.

This clonotype was seen once. One base away lies a much larger clone, so this may be a sequencing read error. V usage is TRBV7-3 and J usage is TRBJ2-1, with TRBD2 matching 11 bases. This CDR3 is built from 15 residues. CDR1 is SGHTA, CDR2 FQGTGA, per germline. The CDR3 nucleotides are TGTGCCAGCAGCCGACTAGCGGGGAGAGGGGGTGAGCAGCTCTTC. Protein sequence: CASSRLAGRGGEQLF.

This chain joins TRBV20-1 and TRBJ1-2; D is unclear. This CDR3 region has 11 residues. The ends were cut back, 3 bases at V and 5 bases at J, with 7 bases in the middle. Germline-derived CDR1 and CDR2 are DFQATT and SNEGSKA (reference sequence). The CDR3 region is CSASSAYGYTF. The CDR3 bases are TGCAGTGCTAGTTCAGCTTATGGCTACACCTTC.